The clone carrying this T cell receptor beta chain came up a few times. The data were obtained in a study of blood T cell repertoires in COVID-19. This CDR3 has 13 amino acids. V lost 3 bases to trimming and J lost 8 bases, with 11 bases between them. CDR1 and CDR2 (germline): SSHAT, FNYEAQ (reference sequence). Per the study methods: Reference gene primer amplification yielded estimated nucleated cell counts. This table comes from immunoSEQ multiplex PCR, and its TCRdb copy is limited to in-frame clones, with some not included. V and J calls and clone size are those listed in that table; D and trimming were worked out from the DNA. This sample has 130,000 or so clones, with around nine tenths found just once.

The rearrangement uses TRBV7-7 and TRBJ2-1; D is ambiguous. Sequenced input: peripheral blood. The sequence came from a man aged 65 to 79 with active COVID-19. CDR3 sequence (DNA): TGTGCCAGCAGCTTTCGAGGCAGCGATGAGCAGTTCTTC. This encodes CASSFRGSDEQFF.